This is a list of T cell receptor beta chains from one sample in a study of CD4 T cells in relation to SARS-CoV-2 and coronaviruses. Profiled with immunoSEQ multiplex PCR; TCRdb holds only in-frame clones, not every one. Here the sample spans 24,000 or so clones, around three quarters being singletons. These receptors are not linked to any known antigen. Material for sequencing was CD4+ T cells from PBMCs, cultured in vitro. The receptors originated from a human donor in good health. The CDR3 runs from the conserved cysteine through the conserved F or W. The D gene is left open where the match is weak. Some rows have no size entry. The others give once, few or many, or a class for an expanded clone.

v_gene: TRBV5-6; abundance: -; j_gene: TRBJ1-2; d_gene: -; CDR3nt: TGTGCCAGCACCCCGGGGGGCGCGAACTATGGCTACACCTTC; CDR3aa: CASTPGGANYGYTF
v_gene: TRBV6-5; abundance: -; j_gene: TRBJ2-7; d_gene: TRBD1; CDR3nt: TGTGCCAGCAGTAAGGGGGACAGCTCCTACGAGCAGTACTTC; CDR3aa: CASSKGDSSYEQYF
v_gene: TRBV2; abundance: -; j_gene: TRBJ1-2; d_gene: -; CDR3nt: TGTGCCAGCACACGGACGTATCTAGACTATGGCTACACCTTC; CDR3aa: CASTRTYLDYGYTF
v_gene: TRBV5-1; abundance: -; j_gene: TRBJ1-1; d_gene: TRBD1; CDR3nt: TGCGCCAGCAGCGCCAAACAGGGGCTTGAAGCTTTCTTT; CDR3aa: CASSAKQGLEAFF
v_gene: TRBV3-1/TRBV3-2; abundance: -; j_gene: TRBJ1-5; d_gene: -; CDR3nt: TGTGCCAGCAGCCAGGGAAGTCAGCCCCAGCATTTT; CDR3aa: CASSQGSQPQHF
v_gene: TRBV11-3; abundance: once; j_gene: TRBJ2-5; d_gene: -; CDR3nt: TGTGCCAGCAGCGCCATCGGGAGCCAAGAGACCCAGTACTTC; CDR3aa: CASSAIGSQETQYF
v_gene: TRBV14; abundance: -; j_gene: TRBJ2-7; d_gene: -; CDR3nt: TGTGCCAGCAGCCAAGGAGCGATGGGGTTGTACGAGCAGTACTTC; CDR3aa: CASSQGAMGLYEQYF
v_gene: TRBV4-2; abundance: -; j_gene: TRBJ2-2; d_gene: -; CDR3nt: TGTGCCAGCAGCCAAGGGAGCTCTCCCGGGGAGCTGTTTTTT; CDR3aa: CASSQGSSPGELFF
v_gene: TRBV24-1; abundance: -; j_gene: TRBJ2-5; d_gene: -; CDR3nt: TGTGCCACCTCCGAAGGCAGGGGTGCGTGGTTCGAATTGGAGACCCAGTACTTC; CDR3aa: CATSEGRGAWFELETQYF
v_gene: TRBV7-9; abundance: -; j_gene: TRBJ2-1; d_gene: TRBD2; CDR3nt: TGTGCCAGCAGCGGACTAGCGGGAACTTCCTACAATGAGCAGTTCTTC; CDR3aa: CASSGLAGTSYNEQFF
v_gene: TRBV28; abundance: medium-sized; j_gene: TRBJ1-4; d_gene: -; CDR3nt: TGTGCCAGCACTCTAACTGCAACTAATGAAAAACTGTTTTTT; CDR3aa: CASTLTATNEKLFF
v_gene: TRBV28; abundance: -; j_gene: TRBJ1-1; d_gene: -; CDR3nt: TGTGCCAGCAGTTTCGGCTCGGACATGAACACTGAAGCTTTCTTT; CDR3aa: CASSFGSDMNTEAFF
v_gene: TRBV5-1; abundance: -; j_gene: TRBJ1-5; d_gene: -; CDR3nt: TGCGCCAGCAGCTTGGGGGACGCGGCCGATAGGCCCCAGCATTTT; CDR3aa: CASSLGDAADRPQHF
v_gene: TRBV4-1; abundance: once; j_gene: TRBJ1-3; d_gene: -; CDR3nt: TGCGCCAGCAGCCTGGGTCCAGCACGGACCTACCCCGGGGACACCATATATTTT; CDR3aa: CASSLGPARTYPGDTIYF
v_gene: TRBV3-1/TRBV3-2; abundance: -; j_gene: TRBJ1-5; d_gene: TRBD1; CDR3nt: TGTGCCAGCAGCCAAGGACAGGGGGTCTCCAATCAGCCCCAGCATTTT; CDR3aa: CASSQGQGVSNQPQHF
v_gene: TRBV13; abundance: once; j_gene: TRBJ1-1; d_gene: TRBD1; CDR3nt: TGTGCCAGCAGCTTCCTGTCAGGGGGGAACACTGAAGCTTTCTTT; CDR3aa: CASSFLSGGNTEAFF
v_gene: TRBV7-2; abundance: -; j_gene: TRBJ2-3; d_gene: -; CDR3nt: TGTGCCAGCAGCTTAACCCCCCAAACCAGCACAGATACGCAGTATTTT; CDR3aa: CASSLTPQTSTDTQYF
v_gene: TRBV19; abundance: -; j_gene: TRBJ2-1; d_gene: TRBD2; CDR3nt: TGTGCCAGTAGTATTGAGGGAGGGTCCTACAATGAGCAGTTCTTC; CDR3aa: CASSIEGGSYNEQFF
v_gene: TRBV15; abundance: -; j_gene: TRBJ2-4; d_gene: TRBD2; CDR3nt: TGTGCCACCAGCAGTGATGTAGCGGGACTAGCCAAAAACATTCAGTACTTC; CDR3aa: CATSSDVAGLAKNIQYF